What follows are 3 T cell receptor beta chains derived from one specimen sequenced in a study of T cell responses to AZD1222 COVID-19 vaccine. The method was immunoSEQ multiplex PCR; TCRdb's version includes in-frame clones alone and lacks a portion of them. The sample includes about 110,000 clones, about nine tenths seen only once; the top ten take approximately 7.9%. The sequences come from peripheral blood, collected on day 0 of AZD1222 vaccination. Source of these receptors: an adult in good health.

The chain combines TRBV6-1 with TRBJ1-5; 10 positions match TRBD1. V was pared by 2 bases and J by 6 bases, with 7 bases of the junction left unmatched. Germline V gives CDR1 MNHNS, CDR2 SASEGT. The CDR3 extends over 16 amino acids. The chain's CDR3 is CASSESGQGTSQPQHF. The CDR3 DNA reads TGTGCCAGCAGTGAATCGGGACAGGGGACCTCTCAGCCCCAGCATTTT.

The CDR3 here is CASSLRGWGTEAFF. The CDR3, as DNA: TGTGCCAGCAGCTTAAGGGGGTGGGGCACTGAAGCTTTCTTT. The chain carries TRBV7-2 and TRBJ1-1, with a tentative D call TRBD1 (6 bases). V lost 2 bases, J lost 4 bases, and 11 bases lay in between. The germline V gene encodes CDR1 SGHTA and CDR2 FQGNSA. The CDR3 is 14 residues long.

The chain employs TRBV7-2 and TRBJ2-2; no reliable D call. This CDR3 contains 14 residues. Germline V gene lookup returns CDR1 SGHTA and CDR2 FQGNSA. Trimming shortened V by 8 bases and J by 1 base, and 11 bases separated the two germline ends. The CDR3 coding sequence is TGTGCCAGCTCCTGGGCTAAGAACACCGGGGAGCTGTTTTTT. Protein sequence: CASSWAKNTGELFF.